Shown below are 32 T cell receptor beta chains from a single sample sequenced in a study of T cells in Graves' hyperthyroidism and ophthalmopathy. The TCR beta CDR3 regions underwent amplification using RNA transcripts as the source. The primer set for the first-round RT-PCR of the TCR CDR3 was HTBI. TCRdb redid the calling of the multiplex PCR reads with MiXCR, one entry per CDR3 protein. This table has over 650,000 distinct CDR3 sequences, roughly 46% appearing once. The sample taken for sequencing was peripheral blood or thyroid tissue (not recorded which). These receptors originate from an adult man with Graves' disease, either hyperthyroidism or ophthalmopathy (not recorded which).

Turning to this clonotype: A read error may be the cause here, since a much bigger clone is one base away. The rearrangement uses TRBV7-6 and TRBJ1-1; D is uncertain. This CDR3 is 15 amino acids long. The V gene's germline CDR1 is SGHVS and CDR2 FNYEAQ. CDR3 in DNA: TGTGCCAGCAGCTTGTCGGCACCAGCGAACACTGAAGCTTCCTTT. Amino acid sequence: CASSLSAPANTEASF.

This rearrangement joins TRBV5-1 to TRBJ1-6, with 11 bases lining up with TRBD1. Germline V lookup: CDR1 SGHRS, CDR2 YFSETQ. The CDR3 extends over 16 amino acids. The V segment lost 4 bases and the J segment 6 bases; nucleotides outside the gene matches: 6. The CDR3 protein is CASSDRDRGINSPLHF. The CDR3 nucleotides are TGCGCCAGCAGCGACCGGGACAGGGGGATTAATTCACCCCTCCACTTT.

The CDR3 is CASRRTGHSYEQYF. The CDR3 DNA sequence: TGCGCCAGCCGGCGAACAGGGCACTCCTACGAGCAGTACTTC. This chain links TRBV10-2 with TRBJ2-7, with D possibly matching TRBD1 (6 bases). Germline V lookup: CDR1 WSHSY, CDR2 SAAADI. CDR3 length: 14 residues. The ends were cut back, 8 bases at V and 0 bases at J, with 14 bases in the middle.

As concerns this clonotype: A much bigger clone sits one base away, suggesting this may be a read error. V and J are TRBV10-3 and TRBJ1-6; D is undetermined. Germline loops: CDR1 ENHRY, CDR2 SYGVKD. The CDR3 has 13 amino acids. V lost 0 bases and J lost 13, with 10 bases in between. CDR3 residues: CAISESAALPLHF. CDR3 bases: TGTGCCATCAGTGAGTCGGCCGCGCTTCCCCTCCACTTT.

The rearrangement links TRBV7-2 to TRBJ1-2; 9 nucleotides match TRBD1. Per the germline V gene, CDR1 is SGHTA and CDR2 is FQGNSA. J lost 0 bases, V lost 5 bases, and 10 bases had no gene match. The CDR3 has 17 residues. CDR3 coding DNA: TGTGCCAGCAGCACCCCGGGACAGGGATCTCCTAACTATGGCTACACCTTC. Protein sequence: CASSTPGQGSPNYGYTF.

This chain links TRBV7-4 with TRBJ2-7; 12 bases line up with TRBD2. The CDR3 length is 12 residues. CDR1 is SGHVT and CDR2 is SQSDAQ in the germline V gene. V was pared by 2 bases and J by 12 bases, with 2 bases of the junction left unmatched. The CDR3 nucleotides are TGTGCCAGCAGCTTACTAGCGGGAGGGCTGTACTTC. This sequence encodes CASSLLAGGLYF.

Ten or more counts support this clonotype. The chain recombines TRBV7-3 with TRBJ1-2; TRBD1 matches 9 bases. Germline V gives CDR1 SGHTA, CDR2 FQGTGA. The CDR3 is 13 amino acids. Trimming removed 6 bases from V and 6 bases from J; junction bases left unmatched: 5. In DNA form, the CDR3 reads TGTGCCAGCAGTACCGGACAGGGGCATGGCTACACCTTC. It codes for CASSTGQGHGYTF.

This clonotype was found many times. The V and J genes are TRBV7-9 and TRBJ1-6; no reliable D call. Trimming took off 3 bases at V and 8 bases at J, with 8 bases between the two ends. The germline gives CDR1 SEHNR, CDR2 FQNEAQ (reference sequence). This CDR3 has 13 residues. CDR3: CASSLISDSPLHF. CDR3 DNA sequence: TGTGCCAGCAGCTTGATTAGTGATTCACCCCTCCACTTT. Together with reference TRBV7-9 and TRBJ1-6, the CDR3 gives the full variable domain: DTGVSQNPRHKITKRGQNVTFRCDPISEHNRLYWYRQTLGQGPEFLTYFQNEAQLEKSRLLSDRFSAERPKGSFSTLEIQRTEQGDSAMYLCASSLISDSPLHFGNGTRLTVT.

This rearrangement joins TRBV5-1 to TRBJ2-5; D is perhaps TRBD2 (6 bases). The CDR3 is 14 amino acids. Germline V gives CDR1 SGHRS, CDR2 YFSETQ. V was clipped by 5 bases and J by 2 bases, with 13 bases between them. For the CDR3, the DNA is TGCGCCAGCAGTCCGGGACTGTTTCAAGAGACCCAGTACTTC. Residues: CASSPGLFQETQYF.

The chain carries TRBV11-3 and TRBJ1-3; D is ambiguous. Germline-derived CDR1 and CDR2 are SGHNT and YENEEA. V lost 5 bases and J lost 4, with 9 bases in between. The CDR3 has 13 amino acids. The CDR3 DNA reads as TGTGCCAGCAGCCCCGAAACAGGAAACACCATATATTTT. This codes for CASSPETGNTIYF.

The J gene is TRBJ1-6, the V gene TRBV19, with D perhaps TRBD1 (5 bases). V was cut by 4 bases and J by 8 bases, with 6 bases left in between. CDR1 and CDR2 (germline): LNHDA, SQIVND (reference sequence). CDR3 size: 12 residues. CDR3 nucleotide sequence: TGTGCCAGTAGTACAGGGTATTCACCCCTCCACTTT. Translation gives CASSTGYSPLHF. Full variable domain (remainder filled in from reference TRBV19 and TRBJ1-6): DGGITQSPKYLFRKEGQNVTLSCEQNLNHDAMYWYRQDPGQGLRLIYYSQIVNDFQKGDIAEGYSVSREKKESFPLTVTSAQKNPTAFYLCASSTGYSPLHFGNGTRLTVT.

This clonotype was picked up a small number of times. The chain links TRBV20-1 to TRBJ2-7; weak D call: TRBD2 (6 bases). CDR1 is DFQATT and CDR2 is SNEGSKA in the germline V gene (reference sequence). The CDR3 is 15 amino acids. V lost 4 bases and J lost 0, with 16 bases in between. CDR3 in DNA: TGCAGTGCTACACCCGTGGGGGGAAGCTCCTACGAGCAGTACTTC. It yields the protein CSATPVGGSSYEQYF.

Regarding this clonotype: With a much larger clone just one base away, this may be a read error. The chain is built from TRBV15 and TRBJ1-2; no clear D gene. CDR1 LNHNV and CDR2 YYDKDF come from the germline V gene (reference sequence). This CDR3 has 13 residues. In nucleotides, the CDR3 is TGTGCCGCCAGCAGACCAATAGGTTCTGGCTACACCTTC. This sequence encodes CAASRPIGSGYTF.

The CDR3: CSARAPSYEQYF. Here the CDR3 DNA reads TGCAGTGCGAGGGCACCATCCTACGAGCAGTACTTC. This chain joins TRBV20-1 and TRBJ2-7; D may be TRBD2 (5 bases). V dropped 6 bases and J dropped 1 base, with 10 bases sitting between them. The germline V gene encodes CDR1 DFQATT and CDR2 SNEGSKA (reference sequence). CDR3 length: 12 residues.

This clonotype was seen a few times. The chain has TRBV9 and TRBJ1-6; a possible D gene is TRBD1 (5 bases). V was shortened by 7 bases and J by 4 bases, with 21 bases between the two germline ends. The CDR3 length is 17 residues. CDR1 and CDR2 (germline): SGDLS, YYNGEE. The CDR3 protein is CASGEGPMPLYNSPLHF. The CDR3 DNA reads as TGTGCCAGCGGCGAGGGGCCGATGCCTTTATATAATTCACCCCTCCACTTT.

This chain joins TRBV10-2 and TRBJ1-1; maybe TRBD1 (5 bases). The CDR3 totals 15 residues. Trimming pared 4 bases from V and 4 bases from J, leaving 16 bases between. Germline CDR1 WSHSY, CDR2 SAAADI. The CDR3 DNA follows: TGCGCCAGCAGTGTCGCTAGGGGTTTGGGCACTGAAGCTTTCTTT. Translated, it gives CASSVARGLGTEAFF.

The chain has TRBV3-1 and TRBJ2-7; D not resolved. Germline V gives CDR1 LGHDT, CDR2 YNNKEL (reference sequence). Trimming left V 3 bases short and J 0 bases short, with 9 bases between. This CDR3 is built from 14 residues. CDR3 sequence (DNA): TGTGCCAGCAGCCATCCGGGTTCCTCCTACGAGCAGTACTTC. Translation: CASSHPGSSYEQYF.

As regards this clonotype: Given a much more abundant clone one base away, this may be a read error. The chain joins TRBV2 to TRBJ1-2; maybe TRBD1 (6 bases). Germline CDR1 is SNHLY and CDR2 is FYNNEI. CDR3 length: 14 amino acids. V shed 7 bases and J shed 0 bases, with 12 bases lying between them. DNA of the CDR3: TGTGCCAGCAATCTGGACAGTTCTAACTATGGCTACACCTTC. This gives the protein CASNLDSSNYGYTF.

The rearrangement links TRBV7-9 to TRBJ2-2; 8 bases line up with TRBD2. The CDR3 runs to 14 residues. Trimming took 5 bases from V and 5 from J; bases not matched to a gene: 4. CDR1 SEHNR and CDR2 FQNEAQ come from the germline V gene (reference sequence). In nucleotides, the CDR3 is TGTGCCAGCAGCCTGACTAGCGAGACCGGGGAGCTGTTTTTT. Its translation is CASSLTSETGELFF.

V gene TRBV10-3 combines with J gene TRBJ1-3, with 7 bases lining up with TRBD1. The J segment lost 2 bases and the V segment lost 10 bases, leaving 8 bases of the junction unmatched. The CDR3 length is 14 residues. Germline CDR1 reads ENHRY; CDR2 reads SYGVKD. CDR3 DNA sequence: TGTGCCAGCAAACAACAGGGGCCTGGAAACACCATATATTTT. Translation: CASKQQGPGNTIYF.

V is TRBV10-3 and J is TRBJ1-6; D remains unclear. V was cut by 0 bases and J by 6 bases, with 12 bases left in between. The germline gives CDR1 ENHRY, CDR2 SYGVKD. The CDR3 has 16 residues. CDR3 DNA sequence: TGTGCCATCAGTGAGTCGATTCAGAGCCTTAATTCACCCCTCCACTTT. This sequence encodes CAISESIQSLNSPLHF.

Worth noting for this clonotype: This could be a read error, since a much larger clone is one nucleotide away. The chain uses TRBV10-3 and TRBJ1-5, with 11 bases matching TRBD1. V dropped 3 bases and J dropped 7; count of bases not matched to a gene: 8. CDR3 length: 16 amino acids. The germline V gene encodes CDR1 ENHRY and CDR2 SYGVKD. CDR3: CAISDPRTGGDQPQHF. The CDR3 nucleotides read TGTGCCATCAGTGATCCTCGGACAGGGGGCGACCAGCCCCAGCATTTT.

The CDR3 DNA is TGTGCCAGCAGCCCCTGGACAGGGGTGGGTCAGCCCCAGCATTTT. Protein sequence: CASSPWTGVGQPQHF. This chain links TRBV7-9 with TRBJ1-5; 9 nucleotides align to TRBD1. The junction had 8 bases not matched to a gene; V was cut back by 5 bases and J by 6 bases. From germline, CDR1 is SEHNR and CDR2 FQNEAQ (reference sequence). This CDR3 spans 15 amino acids.

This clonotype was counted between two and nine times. The CDR3 sequence: CSAREARPNTEAFF. For the CDR3, the DNA is TGCAGTGCTAGAGAAGCGCGGCCGAACACTGAAGCTTTCTTT. The V call is TRBV20-1, the J call TRBJ1-1; no firm D call. V was trimmed by 0 bases and J by 1 base, leaving 9 bases between them. The V gene's germline CDR1 is DFQATT and CDR2 SNEGSKA (reference sequence). The CDR3 length is 14 residues.

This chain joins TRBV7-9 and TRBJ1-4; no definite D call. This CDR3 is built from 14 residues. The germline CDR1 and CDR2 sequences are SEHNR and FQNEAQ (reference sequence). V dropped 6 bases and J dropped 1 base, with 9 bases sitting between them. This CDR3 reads CASSLRVTNEKLFF. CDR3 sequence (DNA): TGTGCCAGCAGTTTGCGAGTAACTAATGAAAAACTGTTTTTT.

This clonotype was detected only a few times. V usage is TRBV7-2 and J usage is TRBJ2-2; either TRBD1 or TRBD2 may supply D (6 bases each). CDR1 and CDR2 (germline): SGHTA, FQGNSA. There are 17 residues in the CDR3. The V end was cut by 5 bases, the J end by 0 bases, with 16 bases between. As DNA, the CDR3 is TGTGCCAGCAGCCTCACGGGGGCGGGTGCGAACACCGGGGAGCTGTTTTTT. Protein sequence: CASSLTGAGANTGELFF.

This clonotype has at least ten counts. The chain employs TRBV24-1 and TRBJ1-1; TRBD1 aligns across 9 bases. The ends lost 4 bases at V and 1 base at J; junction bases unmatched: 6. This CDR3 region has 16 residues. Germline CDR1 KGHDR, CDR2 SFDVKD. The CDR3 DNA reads TGTGCCACCAGTGACTCCACAGGGGGCTGGAACACTGAAGCTTTCTTT. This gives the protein CATSDSTGGWNTEAFF.

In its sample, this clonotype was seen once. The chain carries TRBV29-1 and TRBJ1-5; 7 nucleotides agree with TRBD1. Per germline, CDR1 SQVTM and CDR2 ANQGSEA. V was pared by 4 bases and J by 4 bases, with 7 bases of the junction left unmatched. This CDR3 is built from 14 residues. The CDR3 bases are TGCAGCGTTGTAAGCGGGACAGCTAATCAGCCCCAGCATTTT. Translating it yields CSVVSGTANQPQHF.

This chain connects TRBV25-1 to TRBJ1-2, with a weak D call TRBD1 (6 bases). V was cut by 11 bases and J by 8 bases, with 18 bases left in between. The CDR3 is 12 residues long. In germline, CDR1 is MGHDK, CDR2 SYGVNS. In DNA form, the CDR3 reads TGTGCCGCGAGAGGGGGGAACGTCGGCTACACCTTC. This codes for CAARGGNVGYTF.

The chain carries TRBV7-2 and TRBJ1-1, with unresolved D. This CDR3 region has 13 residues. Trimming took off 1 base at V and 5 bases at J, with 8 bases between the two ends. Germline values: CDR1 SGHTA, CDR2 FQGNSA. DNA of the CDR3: TGTGCCAGCAGCTTAGATTCTCGAACTGAAGCTTTCTTT. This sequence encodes CASSLDSRTEAFF. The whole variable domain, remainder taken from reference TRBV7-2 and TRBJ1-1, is GAGVSQSPSNKVTEKGKDVELRCDPISGHTALYWYRQSLGQGLEFLIYFQGNSAPDKSGLPSDRFSAERTGGSVSTLTIQRTQQEDSAVYLCASSLDSRTEAFFGQGTRLTVV.

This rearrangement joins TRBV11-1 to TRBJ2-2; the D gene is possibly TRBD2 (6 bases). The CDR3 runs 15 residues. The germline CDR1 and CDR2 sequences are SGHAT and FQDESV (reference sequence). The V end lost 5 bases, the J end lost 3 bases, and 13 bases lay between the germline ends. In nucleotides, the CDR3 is TGTGCCAGCAGCGCCGGGACTGCCTACACCGGGGAGCTGTTTTTT. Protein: CASSAGTAYTGELFF. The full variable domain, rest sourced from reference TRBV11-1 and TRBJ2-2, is EAEVAQSPRYKITEKSQAVAFWCDPISGHATLYWYRQILGQGPELLVQFQDESVVDDSQLPKDRFSAERLKGVDSTLKIQPAELGDSAMYLCASSAGTAYTGELFFGEGSRLTVL.

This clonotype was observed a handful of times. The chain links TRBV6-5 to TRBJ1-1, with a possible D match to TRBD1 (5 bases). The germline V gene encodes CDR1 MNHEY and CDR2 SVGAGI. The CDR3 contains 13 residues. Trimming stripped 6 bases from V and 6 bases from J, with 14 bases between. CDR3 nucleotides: TGTGCCAGCAGCCCCAGCGAGGGACCTGAAGCTTTCTTT. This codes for CASSPSEGPEAFF.